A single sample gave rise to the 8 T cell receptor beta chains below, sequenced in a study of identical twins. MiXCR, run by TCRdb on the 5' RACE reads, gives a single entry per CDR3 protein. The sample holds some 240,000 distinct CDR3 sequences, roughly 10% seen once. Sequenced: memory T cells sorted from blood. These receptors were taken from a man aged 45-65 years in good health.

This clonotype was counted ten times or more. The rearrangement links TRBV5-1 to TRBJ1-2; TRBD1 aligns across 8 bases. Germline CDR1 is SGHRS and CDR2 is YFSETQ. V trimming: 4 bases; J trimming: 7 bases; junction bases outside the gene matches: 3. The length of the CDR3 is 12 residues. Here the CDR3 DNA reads TGCGCCAGCAGCCCTGGGACAGGTGGCTACACCTTC. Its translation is CASSPGTGGYTF.

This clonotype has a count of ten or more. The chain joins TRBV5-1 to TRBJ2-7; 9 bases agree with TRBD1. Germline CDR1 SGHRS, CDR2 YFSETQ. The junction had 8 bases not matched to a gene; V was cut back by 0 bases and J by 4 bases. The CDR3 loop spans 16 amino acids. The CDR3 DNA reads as TGCGCCAGCAGCTTGGTCGGGACAGGGATCTCTTACGAGCAGTACTTC. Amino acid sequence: CASSLVGTGISYEQYF.

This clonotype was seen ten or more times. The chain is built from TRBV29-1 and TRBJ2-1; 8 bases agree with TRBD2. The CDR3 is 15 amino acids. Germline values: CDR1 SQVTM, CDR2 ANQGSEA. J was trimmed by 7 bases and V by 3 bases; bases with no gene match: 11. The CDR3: CSVDPRGGGLNEQFF. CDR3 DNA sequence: TGCAGCGTTGACCCACGGGGGGGTGGATTGAATGAGCAGTTCTTC.

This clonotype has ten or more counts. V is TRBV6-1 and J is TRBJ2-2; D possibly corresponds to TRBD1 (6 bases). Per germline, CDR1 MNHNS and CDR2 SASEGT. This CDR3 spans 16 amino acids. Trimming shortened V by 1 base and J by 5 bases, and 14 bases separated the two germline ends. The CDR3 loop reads CASSEVVRGATGELFF. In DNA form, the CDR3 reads TGTGCCAGCAGTGAAGTCGTCAGGGGTGCGACCGGGGAGCTGTTTTTT.

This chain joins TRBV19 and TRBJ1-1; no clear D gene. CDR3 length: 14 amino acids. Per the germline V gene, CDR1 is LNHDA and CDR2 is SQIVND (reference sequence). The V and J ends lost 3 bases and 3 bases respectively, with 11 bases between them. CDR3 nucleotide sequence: TGTGCCAGTAGTATTCCGGCAGGTTACACTGAAGCTTTCTTT. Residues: CASSIPAGYTEAFF.

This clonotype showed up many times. This CDR3 is CASSSDNEQFF. CDR3 nucleotide sequence: TGTGCCAGCAGTTCGGACAATGAGCAGTTCTTC. The V gene is TRBV28, the J gene TRBJ2-1; no clear D gene. Deletions cut 4 bases from V and 5 bases from J, with 3 bases between. The CDR3 loop spans 11 amino acids. The V gene's germline CDR1 is MDHEN and CDR2 SYDVKM.

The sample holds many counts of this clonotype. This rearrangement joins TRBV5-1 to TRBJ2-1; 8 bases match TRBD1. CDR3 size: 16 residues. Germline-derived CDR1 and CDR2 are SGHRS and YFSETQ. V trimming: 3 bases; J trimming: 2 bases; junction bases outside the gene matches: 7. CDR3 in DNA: TGCGCCAGCAGCTCCGATGGGACAGGAGCCTACAATGAGCAGTTCTTC. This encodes CASSSDGTGAYNEQFF.

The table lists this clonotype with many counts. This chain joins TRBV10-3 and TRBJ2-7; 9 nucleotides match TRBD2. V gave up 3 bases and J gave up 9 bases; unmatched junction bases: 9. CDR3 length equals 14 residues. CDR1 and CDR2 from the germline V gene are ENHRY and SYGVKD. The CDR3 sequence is CAISEVAGVYGQYF. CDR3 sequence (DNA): TGTGCCATCAGTGAAGTAGCGGGAGTCTATGGGCAGTACTTC.